What follows are 26 T cell receptor beta chains derived from one specimen sequenced in a study of regulatory T cells in long-lasting Graves disease. Building of the TCR beta libraries involved iRepertoire HTBI primers and Arm-PCR of CDR3 regions. TCRdb analysed the multiplex PCR reads with MiXCR anew, one entry per CDR3 protein. The sample includes about 450,000 distinct CDR3 sequences, around 15% seen only once; the top ten take around a sixth. Time point in this sample: newly diagnosed GD, antithyroid drugs for less than 3 months. Generation of the TCR library employed RNA extracted from PBMCs. The same sample was also used in a study of T cells in Graves' hyperthyroidism and ophthalmopathy.

This material consisted of peripheral blood mononuclear cells (PBMCs), taken at new diagnosis, from a patient treated with antithyroid drugs. The receptors stem from a woman in her forties or fifties with Graves disease.

This clonotype occurred a few times. The rearrangement links TRBV13 to TRBJ2-7; 7 positions match TRBD2. Germline trimming cut 3 bases from V and 5 bases from J; bases unmatched to any gene: 7. The CDR3 consists of 14 residues. CDR1 PRHDT and CDR2 FYEKMQ come from the germline V gene (reference sequence). The CDR3 DNA is TGTGCCAGCAGCTTGGAAGCGGGATCCGACGAGCAGTACTTC. It yields the protein CASSLEAGSDEQYF.

This clonotype was detected ten times or more. The genes are TRBV6-2 or TRBV6-3 and TRBJ2-7; 7 bases are shared with TRBD1. Trimming took 5 bases from V and 2 from J; bases not matched to a gene: 9. This CDR3 is 15 amino acids long. CDR1 and CDR2 from the germline V gene are MNHEY and SVGEGT. The CDR3: CASSNRGHDTYEQYF. The CDR3 nucleotides read TGTGCCAGCAGTAACAGGGGCCACGATACCTACGAGCAGTACTTC.

This clonotype was seen more than once but under ten times. The V and J genes are TRBV29-1 and TRBJ2-7, with D unresolved. CDR1 and CDR2 (germline): SQVTM, ANQGSEA. The length of the CDR3 is 13 residues. Trimming cost V 2 bases and J 2 bases, with 10 bases left between them. As DNA, the CDR3 is TGCAGCGTTGAAAAGGGCCACCCCTACGAGCAGTACTTC. Translated: CSVEKGHPYEQYF.

This clonotype has more than one count but fewer than ten. The rearrangement links TRBV4-1 to TRBJ2-7, with D unresolved. The CDR3 consists of 16 residues. Trimming took off 0 bases at V and 7 bases at J, with 19 bases between the two ends. The germline gives CDR1 MGHRA, CDR2 YSYEKL. CDR3 sequence reads: CASSQDSRVIPREQYF. The CDR3 nucleotides are TGCGCCAGCAGCCAAGATAGTCGGGTTATCCCTCGGGAGCAGTACTTC.

This clonotype was recorded at least ten times. V usage is TRBV18 and J usage is TRBJ2-5; tentative D call: TRBD2 (6 bases). The CDR3 contains 15 residues. Germline CDR1 and CDR2: KGHSH and LQKENI. The germline V and J ends were trimmed by 0 bases and 5 bases, with 13 bases remaining between them. As DNA, the CDR3 is TGTGCCAGCTCACCACCTGGGGTCAGCGGGGAGACCCAGTACTTC. The encoded protein is CASSPPGVSGETQYF.

This clonotype appeared a few times. The V and J genes are TRBV6-2 or TRBV6-3 and TRBJ1-2, with 8 positions matching TRBD1. Unmatched junction bases numbered 10, after V lost 6 bases and J lost 4 bases. The CDR3 contains 15 residues. Germline CDR1 MNHEY, CDR2 SVGEGT. CDR3 residues: CASSYKGQGAYGYTF. The CDR3 region has the DNA TGTGCCAGCAGCTATAAAGGACAGGGAGCCTATGGCTACACCTTC.

At least ten counts were recorded for this clonotype. CDR3 coding DNA: TGTGCCAGCCGCGAAAACAGGGGGGGTTATAGCAATCAGCCCCAGCATTTT. This codes for CASRENRGGYSNQPQHF. This rearrangement joins TRBV28 to TRBJ1-5, with 8 bases matching TRBD1. Germline V gene sequence: CDR1 MDHEN, CDR2 SYDVKM. The CDR3 has 17 amino acids. J lost 0 bases, V lost 8 bases, and 12 bases had no gene match.

This clonotype was counted ten times or more. The CDR3 spells CASSCPGDRVLDCSNQPQHF. CDR3 coding DNA: TGTGCCAGCAGTTGCCCCGGGGACAGGGTTTTGGATTGTAGCAATCAGCCCCAGCATTTT. V gene TRBV28 combines with J gene TRBJ1-5; TRBD1 matches at 9 bases. CDR3 length: 20 residues. Germline V gene lookup returns CDR1 MDHEN and CDR2 SYDVKM. With V trimmed by 4 bases and J by 0 bases, 16 bases remained unmatched.

This chain links TRBV7-6 with TRBJ1-1, with D possibly matching TRBD1 (6 bases). Trimming removed 5 bases from V and 4 bases from J, with 17 bases in between. The CDR3 totals 15 residues. CDR1 and CDR2 from the germline V gene are SGHVS and FNYEAQ. Here the CDR3 DNA reads TGTGCCAGCAGCCGCGGACAGCCGGGGCCCACTGAAGCTTTCTTT. Amino acids: CASSRGQPGPTEAFF. The whole variable domain, remainder taken from reference TRBV7-6 and TRBJ1-1, is GAGVSQSPRYKVTKRGQDVALRCDPISGHVSLYWYRQALGQGPEFLTYFNYEAQQDKSGLPNDRFSAERPEGSISTLTIQRTEQRDSAMYRCASSRGQPGPTEAFFGQGTRLTVV.

This clonotype came up many times. This chain connects TRBV20-1 to TRBJ2-3; a possible D gene is TRBD2 (7 bases). This CDR3 is built from 14 residues. CDR1 and CDR2 (germline): DFQATT, SNEGSKA (reference sequence). V lost 2 bases to trimming and J lost 6 bases, with 15 bases between them. The CDR3 loop reads CSARPGGRTDTQYF. The CDR3 nucleotides read TGCAGTGCTAGACCCGGGGGGCGGACGGATACGCAGTATTTT.

V and J are TRBV7-9 and TRBJ2-3; possibly TRBD2 for D (5 bases). CDR1 SEHNR and CDR2 FQNEAQ come from the germline V gene (reference sequence). The CDR3 sequence is 18 residues long. The V gene lost 0 bases and the J gene lost 3 bases, with 19 bases spanning the gap. The CDR3 protein is CASSLAGRAGVITDTQYF. CDR3 nucleotides: TGTGCCAGCAGCTTAGCCGGACGGGCGGGCGTCATAACAGATACGCAGTATTTT.

This chain uses TRBV28 with TRBJ2-7; 12 bases align to TRBD2. The germline gives CDR1 MDHEN, CDR2 SYDVKM. V shed 6 bases and J 8 bases; nucleotides not matched to a gene: 17. The CDR3 length is 17 residues. In nucleotides, the CDR3 is TGTGCCAGCAGCCCCAACAGACTAACTAGCGGGAGGTCCCAGCAGTACTTC. Translated, it gives CASSPNRLTSGRSQQYF.

This clonotype occurred many times. The V gene is TRBV5-1, the J gene TRBJ2-3; D ambiguous. This CDR3 spans 14 amino acids. The germline V gene has CDR1 SGHRS and CDR2 YFSETQ. The V end was cut by 0 bases, the J end by 2 bases, with 7 bases between. The CDR3 coding sequence is TGCGCCAGCAGCTTGGGAGAAAACACAGATACGCAGTATTTT. This sequence encodes CASSLGENTDTQYF.

This clonotype has only a few counts. This chain joins TRBV29-1 and TRBJ1-3, with D possibly TRBD1 on 6 matching bases. This CDR3 has 12 amino acids. Germline CDR1 reads SQVTM; CDR2 reads ANQGSEA. Trimming removed 4 bases at V and 4 bases at J, with 8 bases between. CDR3 coding DNA: TGCAGCGTTGGGACAGTCGGAAACACCATATATTTT. Residues: CSVGTVGNTIYF.

This clonotype was seen many times. The V and J genes are TRBV10-3 and TRBJ1-6; no clear D. Germline-derived CDR1 and CDR2 are ENHRY and SYGVKD. The CDR3 covers 14 residues. The V and J ends lost 8 bases and 5 bases respectively, with 13 bases between them. This CDR3 reads CAIRFEENNSPLHF. CDR3 in DNA: TGTGCCATCCGGTTCGAGGAAAATAATTCACCCCTCCACTTT.

Comment on this clonotype: This clone may be a read error of a much larger clone one base away. The rearrangement links TRBV7-9 to TRBJ2-1; TRBD1 agrees at 11 bases. Trimming removed 5 bases from V and 10 bases from J; junction bases left unmatched: 10. Germline V gives CDR1 SEHNR, CDR2 FQNEAQ (reference sequence). The CDR3 spans 15 residues. CDR3 sequence: CASSIGSGQGGEQFF. The CDR3, as DNA: TGTGCCAGCAGCATTGGTTCGGGACAGGGGGGCGAGCAGTTCTTC.

The table lists this clonotype with many counts. The rearrangement links TRBV2 to TRBJ2-7, with 7 positions matching TRBD2. The CDR3 sequence is 14 residues long. V was clipped by 1 base and J by 2 bases; unmatched bases: 2. CDR1 is SNHLY and CDR2 is FYNNEI in the germline V gene. Written as DNA, the CDR3 is TGTGCCAGCAGTGAAGGGACTAGAACCTACGAGCAGTACTTC. As protein: CASSEGTRTYEQYF.

This clonotype has a handful of counts. The chain uses TRBV3-1 and TRBJ2-1, with D possibly being TRBD1 (7 bases). Germline V lookup: CDR1 LGHDT, CDR2 YNNKEL (reference sequence). This CDR3 comprises 15 residues. V was cut by 4 bases and J by 7 bases, with 17 bases left in between. Here the CDR3 reads CASSPQGGRQNEQFF. CDR3 sequence (DNA): TGTGCCAGCAGCCCGCAGGGGGGACGACAGAATGAGCAGTTCTTC.

This chain links TRBV5-8 with TRBJ2-7, with D unclear. The CDR3 loop spans 14 amino acids. Trimming shortened V by 0 bases and J by 4 bases, and 11 bases separated the two germline ends. In germline, CDR1 is SGHTS, CDR2 YDEGEE. CDR3 sequence (DNA): TGTGCCAGCAGCTTGGGCCCAGACGGTTACGAGCAGTACTTC. Encoded protein: CASSLGPDGYEQYF.

This clonotype was seen more than once but under ten times. This chain uses TRBV14 with TRBJ1-1; 11 nucleotides agree with TRBD1. Per germline, CDR1 SGHDN and CDR2 FVKESK. CDR3 length equals 17 residues. After removal of 6 bases from V and 4 bases from J, the junction contained 13 bases not matched to a gene. The CDR3 spells CASSRLWTGGPTTEAFF. For the CDR3, the DNA is TGTGCCAGCAGTCGTCTCTGGACAGGGGGCCCGACCACTGAAGCTTTCTTT.

The rearrangement joins TRBV9 to TRBJ1-2; 9 nucleotides align to TRBD1. This CDR3 is 17 amino acids long. Germline assignment: CDR1 SGDLS and CDR2 YYNGEE. Trimming took 0 bases from V and 5 from J; bases not matched to a gene: 11. The CDR3 loop reads CASSVDSRGQGKYGYTF. The CDR3 coding sequence is TGTGCCAGCAGCGTAGACAGCCGGGGACAGGGCAAATATGGCTACACCTTC.

Note on this clonotype: A read error likely explains this, since a far larger clone differs by one base. The V call is TRBV2, the J call TRBJ1-1, with unresolved D. CDR1 is SNHLY, CDR2 FYNNEI, per germline. Trimming removed 5 bases at V and 4 bases at J, with 14 bases between. This CDR3 comprises 14 residues. The chain's CDR3 is CASSFWETSTEAFF. Written as DNA, the CDR3 is TGTGCCAGCAGTTTTTGGGAGACGAGCACTGAAGCTTTCTTT.

The chain combines TRBV29-1 with TRBJ1-4, with 8 bases lining up with TRBD1. There are 14 residues in the CDR3. After removal of 1 base from V and 8 bases from J, the junction contained 6 bases not matched to a gene. CDR1 is SQVTM and CDR2 is ANQGSEA in the germline V gene. The CDR3 is CSVEAGGQGEKLFF. As DNA, the CDR3 is TGCAGCGTTGAAGCAGGGGGCCAAGGAGAAAAACTGTTTTTT.

This clonotype was counted ten times or more. V gene TRBV20-1 combines with J gene TRBJ2-1; D perhaps matches TRBD1 (5 bases). The CDR3 consists of 14 residues. V lost 1 base and J 5 bases, leaving 12 bases between the germline ends. Germline V gives CDR1 DFQATT, CDR2 SNEGSKA (reference sequence). The CDR3: CSARGVTVHNEQFF. CDR3 sequence (DNA): TGCAGTGCTAGAGGGGTGACAGTCCACAATGAGCAGTTCTTC.

The rearrangement joins TRBV12-3 or TRBV12-4 to TRBJ1-3, with unresolved D. The CDR3 spans 13 residues. Trimming cost V 4 bases and J 0 bases, with 4 bases left between them. CDR3 protein: CASSYSSGNTIYF. The CDR3, as DNA: TGTGCCAGCAGTTATTCCTCTGGAAACACCATATATTTT.

This clonotype was seen at least ten times. This chain uses TRBV12-3 or TRBV12-4 with TRBJ2-3; D gene unclear. The CDR3 covers 13 residues. V dropped 4 bases and J dropped 2 bases, with 7 bases sitting between them. This CDR3 reads CASSWSDTDTQYF. For the CDR3, the DNA is TGTGCCAGCAGTTGGAGCGACACAGATACGCAGTATTTT.